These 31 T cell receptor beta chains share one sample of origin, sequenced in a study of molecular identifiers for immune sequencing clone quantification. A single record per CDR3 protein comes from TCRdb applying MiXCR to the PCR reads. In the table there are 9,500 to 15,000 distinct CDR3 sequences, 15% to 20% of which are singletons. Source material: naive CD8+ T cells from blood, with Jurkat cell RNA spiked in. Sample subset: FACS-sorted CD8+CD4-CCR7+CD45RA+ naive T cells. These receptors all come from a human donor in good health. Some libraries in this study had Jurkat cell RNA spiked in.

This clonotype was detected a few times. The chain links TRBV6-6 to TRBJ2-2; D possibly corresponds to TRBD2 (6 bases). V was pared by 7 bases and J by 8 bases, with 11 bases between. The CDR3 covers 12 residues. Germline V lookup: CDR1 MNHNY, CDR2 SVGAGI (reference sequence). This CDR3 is CASMGAGGELFF. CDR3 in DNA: TGTGCCAGCATGGGCGCGGGGGGGGAGCTGTTTTTT.

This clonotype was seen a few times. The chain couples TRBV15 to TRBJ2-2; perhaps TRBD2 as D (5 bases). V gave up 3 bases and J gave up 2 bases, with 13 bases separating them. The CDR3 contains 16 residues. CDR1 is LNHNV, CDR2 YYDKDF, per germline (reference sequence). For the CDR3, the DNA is TGTGCCACCAGCAGTAACGAGGGTCGTAACACCGGGGAGCTGTTTTTT. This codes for CATSSNEGRNTGELFF.

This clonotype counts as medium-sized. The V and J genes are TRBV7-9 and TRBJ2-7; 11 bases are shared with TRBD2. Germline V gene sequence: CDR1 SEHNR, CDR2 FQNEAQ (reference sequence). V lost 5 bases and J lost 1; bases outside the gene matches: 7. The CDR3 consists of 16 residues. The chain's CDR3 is CASSPLPSGRSYEQYF. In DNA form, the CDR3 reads TGTGCCAGCAGCCCCCTCCCTAGCGGGAGGTCCTACGAGCAGTACTTC.

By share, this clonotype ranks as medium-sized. The CDR3 region is CATSEQAGAWTGELFF. The CDR3 nucleotides read TGTGCCACCAGCGAGCAAGCGGGAGCGTGGACCGGGGAGCTGTTTTTT. The chain carries TRBV24-1 and TRBJ2-2; 8 nucleotides match TRBD2. This CDR3 has 16 amino acids. With 7 bases clipped from V and 5 bases from J, the junction kept 11 bases outside the gene matches. Per germline, CDR1 KGHDR and CDR2 SFDVKD.

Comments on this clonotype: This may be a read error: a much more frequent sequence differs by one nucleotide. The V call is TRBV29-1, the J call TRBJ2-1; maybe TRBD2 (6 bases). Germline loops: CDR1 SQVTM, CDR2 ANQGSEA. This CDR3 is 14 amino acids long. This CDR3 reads CSVISGLSYDEQFF. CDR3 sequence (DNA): TGCAGCGTAATTAGCGGCCTCTCCTACGATGAGCAGTTCTTC.

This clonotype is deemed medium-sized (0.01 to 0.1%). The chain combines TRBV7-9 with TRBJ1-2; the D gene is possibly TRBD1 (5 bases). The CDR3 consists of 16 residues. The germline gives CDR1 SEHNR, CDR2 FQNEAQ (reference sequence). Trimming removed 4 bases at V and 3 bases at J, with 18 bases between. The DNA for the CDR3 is TGTGCCAGCAGCTCCTTCCCCCAACCGGGGGACTATGGCTACACCTTC. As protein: CASSSFPQPGDYGYTF. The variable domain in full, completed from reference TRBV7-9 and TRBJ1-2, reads DTGVSQNPRHKITKRGQNVTFRCDPISEHNRLYWYRQTLGQGPEFLTYFQNEAQLEKSRLLSDRFSAERPKGSFSTLEIQRTEQGDSAMYLCASSSFPQPGDYGYTFGSGTRLTVV.

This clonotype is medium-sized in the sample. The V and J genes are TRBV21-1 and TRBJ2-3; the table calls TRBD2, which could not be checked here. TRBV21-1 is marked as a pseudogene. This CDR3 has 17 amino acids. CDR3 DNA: TGTGCCAGCAGCAAAGGGAGGCGGGAGCCGCGCACAGATACGCAGTATTTT. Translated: CASSKGRREPRTDTQYF.

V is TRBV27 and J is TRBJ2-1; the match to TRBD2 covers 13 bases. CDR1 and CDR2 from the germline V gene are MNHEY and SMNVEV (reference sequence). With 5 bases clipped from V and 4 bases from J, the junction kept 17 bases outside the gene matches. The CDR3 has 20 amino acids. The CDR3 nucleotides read TGTGCCAGCAGTCCGTCTGGGGGACTAGCGGGACTCCCTTTATACAATGAGCAGTTCTTC. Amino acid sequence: CASSPSGGLAGLPLYNEQFF.

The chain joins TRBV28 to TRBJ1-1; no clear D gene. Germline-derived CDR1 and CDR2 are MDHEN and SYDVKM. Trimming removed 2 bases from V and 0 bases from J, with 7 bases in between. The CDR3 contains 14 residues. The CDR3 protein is CASSLIAMNTEAFF. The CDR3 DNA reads TGTGCCAGCAGTTTAATAGCTATGAACACTGAAGCTTTCTTT. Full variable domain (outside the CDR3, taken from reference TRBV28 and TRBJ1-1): DVKVTQSSRYLVKRTGEKVFLECVQDMDHENMFWYRQDPGLGLRLIYFSYDVKMKEKGDIPEGYSVSREKKERFSLILESASTNQTSMYLCASSLIAMNTEAFFGQGTRLTVV.

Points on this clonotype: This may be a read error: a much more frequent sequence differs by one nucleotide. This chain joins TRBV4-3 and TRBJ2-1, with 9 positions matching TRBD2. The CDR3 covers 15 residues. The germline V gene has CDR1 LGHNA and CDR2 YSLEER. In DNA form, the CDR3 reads TGCGCCAGCAGCATGACTAGCGGAGTATACAATGGGCAGTTCTTC. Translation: CASSMTSGVYNGQFF.

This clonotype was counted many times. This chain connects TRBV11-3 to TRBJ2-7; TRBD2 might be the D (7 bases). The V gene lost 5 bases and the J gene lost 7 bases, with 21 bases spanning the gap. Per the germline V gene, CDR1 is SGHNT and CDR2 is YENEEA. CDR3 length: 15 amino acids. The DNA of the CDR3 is TGTGCCAGCAGCCGTCCTTTAGGGGGGGCGCCGGAGCAGTACTTC. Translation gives CASSRPLGGAPEQYF.

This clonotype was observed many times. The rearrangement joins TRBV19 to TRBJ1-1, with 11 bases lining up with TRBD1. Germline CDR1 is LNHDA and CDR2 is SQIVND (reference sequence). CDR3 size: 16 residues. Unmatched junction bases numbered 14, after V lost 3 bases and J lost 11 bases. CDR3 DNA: TGTGCCAGTAGTATTGAATATGGACAGGGGGCGCGTTCGGCTTTCTTT. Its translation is CASSIEYGQGARSAFF.

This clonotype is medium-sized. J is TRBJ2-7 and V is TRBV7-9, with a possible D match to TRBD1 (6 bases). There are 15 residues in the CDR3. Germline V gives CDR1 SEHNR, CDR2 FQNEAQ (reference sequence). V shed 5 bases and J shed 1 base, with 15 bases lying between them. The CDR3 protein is CASSGGKRPSYEQYF. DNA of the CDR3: TGTGCCAGCAGCGGGGGCAAGCGGCCGTCCTACGAGCAGTACTTC.

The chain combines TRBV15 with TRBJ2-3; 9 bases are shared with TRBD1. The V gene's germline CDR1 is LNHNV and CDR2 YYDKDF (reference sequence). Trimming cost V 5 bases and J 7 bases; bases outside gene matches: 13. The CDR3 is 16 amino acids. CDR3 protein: CATSWGIQGARYTQYF. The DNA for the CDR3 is TGTGCCACCAGCTGGGGGATACAGGGGGCGCGGTATACGCAGTATTTT.

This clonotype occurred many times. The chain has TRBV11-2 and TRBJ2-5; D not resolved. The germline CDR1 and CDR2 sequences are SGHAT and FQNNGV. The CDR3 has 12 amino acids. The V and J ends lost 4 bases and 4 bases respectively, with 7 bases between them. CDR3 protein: CASSSLGETQYF. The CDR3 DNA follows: TGTGCCAGCAGCTCTTTAGGAGAGACCCAGTACTTC. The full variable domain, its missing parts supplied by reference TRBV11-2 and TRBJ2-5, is EAGVAQSPRYKIIEKRQSVAFWCNPISGHATLYWYQQILGQGPKLLIQFQNNGVVDDSQLPKDRFSAERLKGVDSTLKIQPAKLEDSAVYLCASSSLGETQYFGPGTRLLVL.

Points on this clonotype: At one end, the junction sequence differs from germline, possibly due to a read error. The CDR3 DNA is TGCAGCGCCACGAGTTGGGCCGAAGAGACCCAGTATTTC. Protein product: CSATSWAEETQYF. The rearrangement joins TRBV29-1 to TRBJ2-5, with no clear D. This CDR3 region has 13 residues. Germline CDR1 SQVTM, CDR2 ANQGSEA.

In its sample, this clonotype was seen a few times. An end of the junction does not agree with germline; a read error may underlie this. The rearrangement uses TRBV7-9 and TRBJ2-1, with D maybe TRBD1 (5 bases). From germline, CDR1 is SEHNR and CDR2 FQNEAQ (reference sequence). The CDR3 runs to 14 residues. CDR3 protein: CASSSGLSHNEQFF. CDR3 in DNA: TGTGCCAGCAGCTCAGGGCTCTCCCACAATGAGCAGTTCTTC. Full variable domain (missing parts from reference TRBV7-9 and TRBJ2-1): DTGVSQNPRHKITKRGQNVTFRCDPISEHNRLYWYRQTLGQGPEFLTYFQNEAQLEKSRLLSDRFSAERPKGSFSTLEIQRTEQGDSAMYLCASSSGLSHNEQFFGPGTRLTVL.

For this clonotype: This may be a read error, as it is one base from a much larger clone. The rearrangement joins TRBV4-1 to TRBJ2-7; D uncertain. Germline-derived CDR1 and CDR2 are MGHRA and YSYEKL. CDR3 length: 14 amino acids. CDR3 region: CANSQVGGFYEQYF. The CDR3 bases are TGCGCCAACAGCCAAGTGGGCGGTTTCTACGAGCAGTACTTC.

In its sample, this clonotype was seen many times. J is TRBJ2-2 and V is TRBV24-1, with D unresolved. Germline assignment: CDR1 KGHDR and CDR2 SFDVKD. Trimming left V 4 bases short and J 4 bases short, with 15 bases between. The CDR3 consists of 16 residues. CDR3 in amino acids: CATSDDGFFATGELFF. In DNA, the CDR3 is TGTGCCACCAGTGACGACGGGTTTTTCGCCACCGGGGAGCTGTTTTTT.

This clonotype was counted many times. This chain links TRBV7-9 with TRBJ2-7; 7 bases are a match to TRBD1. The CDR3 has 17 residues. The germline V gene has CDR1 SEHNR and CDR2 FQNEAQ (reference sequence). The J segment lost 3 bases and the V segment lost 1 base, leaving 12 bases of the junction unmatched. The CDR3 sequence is CASSLEARQGKIYEQYF. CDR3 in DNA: TGTGCCAGCAGCTTAGAAGCTCGACAGGGAAAGATCTACGAGCAGTACTTC.

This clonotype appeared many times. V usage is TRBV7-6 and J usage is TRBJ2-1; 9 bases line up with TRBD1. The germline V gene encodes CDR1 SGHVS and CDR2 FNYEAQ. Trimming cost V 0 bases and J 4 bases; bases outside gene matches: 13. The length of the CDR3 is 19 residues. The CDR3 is CASSLAGDRVDTPYNEQFF. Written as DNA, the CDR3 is TGTGCCAGCAGCTTAGCGGGGGACAGGGTGGACACCCCGTACAATGAGCAGTTCTTC. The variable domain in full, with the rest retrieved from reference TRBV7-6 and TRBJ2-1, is GAGVSQSPRYKVTKRGQDVALRCDPISGHVSLYWYRQALGQGPEFLTYFNYEAQQDKSGLPNDRFSAERPEGSISTLTIQRTEQRDSAMYRCASSLAGDRVDTPYNEQFFGPGTRLTVL.

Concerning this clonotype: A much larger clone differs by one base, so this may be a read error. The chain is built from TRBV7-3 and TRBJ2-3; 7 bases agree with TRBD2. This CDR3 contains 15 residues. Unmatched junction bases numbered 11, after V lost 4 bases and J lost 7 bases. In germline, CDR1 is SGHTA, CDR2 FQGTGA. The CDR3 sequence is CASSSGTTASNTQYF. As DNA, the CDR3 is TGTGCCAGCAGCTCCGGGACTACGGCGAGTAATACGCAGTATTTT.

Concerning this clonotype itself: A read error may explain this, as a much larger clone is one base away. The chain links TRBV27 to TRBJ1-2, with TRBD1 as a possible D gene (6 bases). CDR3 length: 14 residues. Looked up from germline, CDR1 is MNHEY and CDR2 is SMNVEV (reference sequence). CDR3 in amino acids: CAGRAGAYNYGYTF. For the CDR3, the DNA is TGTGCCGGCAGGGCAGGGGCATATAACTATGGCTACACCTTC.

The CDR3, as DNA: TGTGCCAGCAGCGTAGCGGCCCGCGCCCCCCCCACAGATACGCAGTATTTT. Translation: CASSVAARAPPTDTQYF. The chain combines TRBV9 with TRBJ2-3, with D unclear. The germline CDR1 and CDR2 sequences are SGDLS and YYNGEE. The CDR3 length is 17 residues. The ends were cut back, 0 bases at V and 2 bases at J, with 16 bases in the middle.

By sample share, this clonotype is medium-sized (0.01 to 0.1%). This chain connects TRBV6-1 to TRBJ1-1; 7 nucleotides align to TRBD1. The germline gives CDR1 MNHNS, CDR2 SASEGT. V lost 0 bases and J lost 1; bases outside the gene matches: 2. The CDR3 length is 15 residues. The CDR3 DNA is TGTGCCAGCAGTGAAGCGGGACAGAGGAACACTGAAGCTTTCTTT. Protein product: CASSEAGQRNTEAFF.

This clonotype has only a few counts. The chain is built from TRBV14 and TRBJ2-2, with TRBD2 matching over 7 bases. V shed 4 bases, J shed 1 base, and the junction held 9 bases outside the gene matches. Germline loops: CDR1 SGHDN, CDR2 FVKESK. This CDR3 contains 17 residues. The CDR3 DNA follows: TGTGCCAGCAGCCTCATCCTGGCTAGCGGGAACACCGGGGAGCTGTTTTTT. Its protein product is CASSLILASGNTGELFF.

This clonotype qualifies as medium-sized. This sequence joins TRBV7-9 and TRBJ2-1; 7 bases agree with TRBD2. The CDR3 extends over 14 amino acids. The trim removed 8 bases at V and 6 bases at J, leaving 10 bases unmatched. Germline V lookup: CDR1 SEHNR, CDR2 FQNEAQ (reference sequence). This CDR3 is CASLGGGRSNEQFF. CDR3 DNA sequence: TGTGCCAGCCTTGGGGGAGGGCGCTCCAATGAGCAGTTCTTC.

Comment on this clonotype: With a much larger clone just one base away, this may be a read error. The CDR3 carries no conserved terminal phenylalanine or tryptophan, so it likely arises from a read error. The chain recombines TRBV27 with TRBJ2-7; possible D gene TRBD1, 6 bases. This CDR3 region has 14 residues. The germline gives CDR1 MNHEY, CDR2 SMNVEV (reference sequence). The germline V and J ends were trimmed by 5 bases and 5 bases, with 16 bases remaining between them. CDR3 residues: CASSPGTRGNEQYL. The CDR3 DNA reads TGTGCCAGCAGTCCCGGAACCAGGGGTAACGAGCAGTACCTC.

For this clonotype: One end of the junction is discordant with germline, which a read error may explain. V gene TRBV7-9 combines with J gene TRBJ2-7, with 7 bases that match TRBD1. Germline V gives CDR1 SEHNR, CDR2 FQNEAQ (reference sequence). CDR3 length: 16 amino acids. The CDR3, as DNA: TGTACCAGCAGCTTCGATCAAGGGACAGCTCTCTACGAGCAGTACTTC. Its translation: CTSSFDQGTALYEQYF.

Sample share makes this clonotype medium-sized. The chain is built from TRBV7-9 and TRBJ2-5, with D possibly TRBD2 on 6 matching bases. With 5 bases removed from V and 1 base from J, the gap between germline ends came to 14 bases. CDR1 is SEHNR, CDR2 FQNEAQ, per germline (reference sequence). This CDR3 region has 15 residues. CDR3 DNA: TGTGCCAGCAGCCCCATCGCAGCGGGCCAAGAGACCCAGTACTTC. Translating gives CASSPIAAGQETQYF.

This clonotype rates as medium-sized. The CDR3 nucleotides read TGTGCCAGCAGCCCCCATGGACAGGGTGAAGCTTTCTTT. It codes for CASSPHGQGEAFF. This chain joins TRBV9 and TRBJ1-1; 8 nucleotides align to TRBD1. Losses at the gene ends were 4 bases for V and 7 bases for J; bases not matched to a gene: 6. CDR3 length: 13 residues. CDR1 is SGDLS, CDR2 YYNGEE, per germline.